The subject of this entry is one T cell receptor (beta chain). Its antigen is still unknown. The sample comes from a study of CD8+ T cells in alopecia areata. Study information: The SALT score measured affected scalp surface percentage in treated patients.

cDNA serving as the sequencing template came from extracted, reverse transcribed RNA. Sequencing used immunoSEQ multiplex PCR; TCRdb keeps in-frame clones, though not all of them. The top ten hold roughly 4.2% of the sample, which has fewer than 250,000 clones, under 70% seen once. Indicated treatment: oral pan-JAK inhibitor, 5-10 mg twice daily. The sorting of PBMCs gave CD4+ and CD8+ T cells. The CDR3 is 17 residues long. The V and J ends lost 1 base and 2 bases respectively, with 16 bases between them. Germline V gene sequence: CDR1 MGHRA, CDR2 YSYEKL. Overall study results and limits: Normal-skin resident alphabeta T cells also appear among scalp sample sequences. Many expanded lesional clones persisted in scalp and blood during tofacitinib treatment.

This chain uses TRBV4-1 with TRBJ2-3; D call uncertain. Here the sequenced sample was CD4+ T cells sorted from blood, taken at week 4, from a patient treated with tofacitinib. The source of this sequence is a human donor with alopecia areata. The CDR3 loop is CASSQGYRPPPTDTQYF. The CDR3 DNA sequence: TGCGCCAGCAGCCAAGGATATAGGCCGCCTCCCACAGATACGCAGTATTTT.